This TCR beta chain is drawn from a study of T cell responses to AZD1222 COVID-19 vaccine. Assay: immunoSEQ multiplex PCR; the TCRdb copy retains only in-frame clones and omits some. The data show around 200,000 clones, with 88% seen just once and more than 25% held by the top ten. This CDR3 is 16 amino acids long. CDR1 SGHRS and CDR2 YFSETQ come from the germline V gene. V trimming: 0 bases; J trimming: 1 base; junction bases outside the gene matches: 3. The TCR was taken from an adult who received the AZD1222 COVID-19 vaccine. Sequenced here: peripheral blood, sampled 28 days after the second AZD1222 dose. V gene TRBV5-1 combines with J gene TRBJ2-3; 9 positions match TRBD2. The chain's CDR3 is CASSLVSSGGTDTQYF. The CDR3 bases are TGCGCCAGCAGCTTGGTTTCTAGCGGGGGCACAGATACGCAGTATTTT.